A single sample is the source of the 15 T cell receptor beta chains below, sequenced in a study of T cell responses to AZD1222 COVID-19 vaccine. Repertoires were generated with immunoSEQ multiplex PCR, while TCRdb's copy carries only in-frame clones and drops some. The sample contains some 110,000 clones, around 83% of which appear only once. The sample here was peripheral blood, taken 28 days after the second AZD1222 dose. These receptors were collected from an adult who received the AZD1222 COVID-19 vaccine.

The rearrangement joins TRBV20-1 to TRBJ1-1, with D unresolved. CDR1 DFQATT and CDR2 SNEGSKA come from the germline V gene (reference sequence). V was trimmed by 3 bases and J by 1 base, leaving 6 bases between them. The CDR3 loop spans 12 amino acids. DNA of the CDR3: TGCAGTGCTAGTGACGAGAACACTGAAGCTTTCTTT. Translation: CSASDENTEAFF.

The V call is TRBV9, the J call TRBJ2-7, with D possibly TRBD1 on 6 matching bases. CDR1 and CDR2 from the germline V gene are SGDLS and YYNGEE. Between the trimmed V and J ends, which lost 1 base and 1 base, there was a span of 9 bases. The CDR3 extends over 14 amino acids. For the CDR3, the DNA is TGTGCCAGCAGCGTATACAGGGATTCCTACGAGCAGTACTTC. Protein sequence: CASSVYRDSYEQYF.

The chain uses TRBV2 and TRBJ1-4, with D hard to call. The CDR3 runs to 14 residues. Germline V gene lookup returns CDR1 SNHLY and CDR2 FYNNEI. Between the trimmed V and J ends, which lost 6 bases and 0 bases, there was a span of 8 bases. The CDR3 loop is CASRRTATNEKLFF. In DNA, the CDR3 is TGTGCCAGCAGGAGAACAGCAACTAATGAAAAACTGTTTTTT.

The V gene is TRBV27, the J gene TRBJ1-1, with TRBD1 matching 9 bases. The CDR3 is made up of 16 amino acids. Germline V lookup: CDR1 MNHEY, CDR2 SMNVEV (reference sequence). The V and J ends lost 4 bases and 4 bases, in that order; junction bases with no gene match: 10. CDR3 in DNA: TGTGCCAGCAGTTACCGGACGGGACAGGGACGCACTGAAGCTTTCTTT. It encodes CASSYRTGQGRTEAFF.

This clone occurred a few times. The J gene is TRBJ2-3, the V gene TRBV11-3; 11 nucleotides match TRBD2. After removal of 5 bases from V and 3 bases from J, the junction contained 7 bases not matched to a gene. This CDR3 region has 16 residues. Germline-derived CDR1 and CDR2 are SGHNT and YENEEA. The CDR3 protein is CASSQGLAGPTDTQYF. The CDR3 nucleotides are TGTGCCAGCAGCCAAGGACTAGCGGGCCCTACAGATACGCAGTATTTT.

The J gene is TRBJ2-2, the V gene TRBV12-5, with TRBD2 identical over 7 bases. The CDR3 is 17 amino acids. V was pared by 6 bases and J by 5 bases, with 15 bases of the junction left unmatched. Germline assignment: CDR1 LGHNT and CDR2 FRNRAP. The chain's CDR3 is CASGRGWSGNYTGELFF. The CDR3 DNA reads TGTGCTAGTGGCCGAGGTTGGAGCGGGAATTATACCGGGGAGCTGTTTTTT.

This clone was detected once. V usage is TRBV18 and J usage is TRBJ2-3; the match to TRBD1 covers 8 bases. V lost 0 bases, J lost 7 bases, and 6 bases stayed unmatched. The CDR3 totals 15 residues. Germline V CDR1 and CDR2: KGHSH, LQKENI. The CDR3 DNA is TGTGCCAGCTCACCACCGAACAGGGGGGCCAATACGCAGTATTTT. Amino acids: CASSPPNRGANTQYF.

The rearrangement joins TRBV29-1 to TRBJ2-1, with D perhaps TRBD1 (6 bases). CDR3 length equals 13 residues. With 2 bases removed from V and 9 bases from J, the gap between germline ends came to 14 bases. CDR1 is SQVTM and CDR2 is ANQGSEA in the germline V gene. The CDR3 region has the DNA TGCAGCGTTGAACTGTGGGACATCGGTGAGCAGTTCTTC. Translated, it gives CSVELWDIGEQFF.

This chain joins TRBV7-6 and TRBJ2-3; 12 bases agree with TRBD1. This CDR3 is built from 17 residues. Germline V CDR1 and CDR2: SGHVS, FNYEAQ. The V gene end was trimmed by 2 bases and the J gene end by 2 bases; junction bases not matched to a gene: 5. CDR3: CASSLYSGQGATDTQYF. CDR3 in DNA: TGTGCCAGCAGCTTATATTCGGGACAGGGGGCCACAGATACGCAGTATTTT.

This clone was seen once. The chain uses TRBV2 and TRBJ1-6; D uncertain. Germline V gene sequence: CDR1 SNHLY, CDR2 FYNNEI. V was shortened by 6 bases and J by 0 bases, with 9 bases between the two germline ends. The length of the CDR3 is 15 residues. As DNA, the CDR3 is TGTGCCAGCAGGGATCAAAGCTCCTATAATTCACCCCTCCACTTT. Translation gives CASRDQSSYNSPLHF.

The chain carries TRBV4-1 and TRBJ1-2; D possibly corresponds to TRBD1 (6 bases). CDR1 MGHRA and CDR2 YSYEKL come from the germline V gene. The CDR3 is made up of 12 amino acids. V shed 2 bases and J shed 10 bases, with 11 bases lying between them. DNA of the CDR3: TGCGCCAGCAGCCAACAGGACAGCGCCTACACCTTC. Residues: CASSQQDSAYTF.

V is TRBV6-1 and J is TRBJ1-6; the D gene is possibly TRBD1 (5 bases). The CDR3 has 16 residues. Germline V gene sequence: CDR1 MNHNS, CDR2 SASEGT. The V end was cut by 0 bases, the J end by 11 bases, with 17 bases between. The CDR3 nucleotides are TGTGCCAGCAGTGAAGCGCTCCGGCAGGGAAACACACCCCTCCACTTT. This translates into CASSEALRQGNTPLHF.

The CDR3 bases are TGTGCCAGCAGTACCGGACAGGGCAGAACCTACGAGCAGTACTTC. Translating it yields CASSTGQGRTYEQYF. The chain is built from TRBV6-2 or TRBV6-3 and TRBJ2-7; 8 nucleotides align to TRBD1. CDR3 length: 15 amino acids. Germline CDR1 reads MNHEY; CDR2 reads SVGEGT. The V and J ends lost 5 bases and 2 bases, in that order; junction bases with no gene match: 8.

The chain employs TRBV19 and TRBJ1-4; no firm D call. Germline V lookup: CDR1 LNHDA, CDR2 SQIVND (reference sequence). The CDR3 contains 16 residues. V was pared by 6 bases and J by 0 bases, with 14 bases between. In DNA form, the CDR3 reads TGTGCCAGTAGCTATCAAGGGCGAGCAACTAATGAAAAACTGTTTTTT. Residues: CASSYQGRATNEKLFF.

The chain joins TRBV11-3 to TRBJ1-2, with 9 positions matching TRBD1. From germline, CDR1 is SGHNT and CDR2 YENEEA. Trimming removed 4 bases from V and 4 bases from J; junction bases left unmatched: 10. CDR3 size: 16 residues. In nucleotides, the CDR3 is TGTGCCAGCAGCTGTACGCCGGGACAGGGAATCTATGGCTACACCTTC. Amino acids: CASSCTPGQGIYGYTF.